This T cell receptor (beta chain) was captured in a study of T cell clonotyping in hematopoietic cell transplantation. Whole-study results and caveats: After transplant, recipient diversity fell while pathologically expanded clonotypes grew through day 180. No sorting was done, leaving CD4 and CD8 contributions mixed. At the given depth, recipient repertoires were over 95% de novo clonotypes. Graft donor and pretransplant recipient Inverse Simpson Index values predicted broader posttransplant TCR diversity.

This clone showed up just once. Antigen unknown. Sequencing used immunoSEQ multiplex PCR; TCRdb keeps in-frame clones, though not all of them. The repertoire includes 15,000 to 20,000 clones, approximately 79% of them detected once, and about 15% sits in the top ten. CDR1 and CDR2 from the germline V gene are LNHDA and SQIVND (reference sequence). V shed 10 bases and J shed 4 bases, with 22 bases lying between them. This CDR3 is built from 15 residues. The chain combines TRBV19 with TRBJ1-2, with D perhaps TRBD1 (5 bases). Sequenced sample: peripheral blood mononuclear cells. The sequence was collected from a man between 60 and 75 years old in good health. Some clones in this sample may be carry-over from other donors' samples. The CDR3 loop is CATSPSGTSSYGYTF. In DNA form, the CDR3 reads TGTGCCACCTCCCCGTCGGGGACGTCCTCCTATGGCTACACCTTC. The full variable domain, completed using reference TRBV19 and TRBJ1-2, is DGGITQSPKYLFRKEGQNVTLSCEQNLNHDAMYWYRQDPGQGLRLIYYSQIVNDFQKGDIAEGYSVSREKKESFPLTVTSAQKNPTAFYLCATSPSGTSSYGYTFGSGTRLTVV.